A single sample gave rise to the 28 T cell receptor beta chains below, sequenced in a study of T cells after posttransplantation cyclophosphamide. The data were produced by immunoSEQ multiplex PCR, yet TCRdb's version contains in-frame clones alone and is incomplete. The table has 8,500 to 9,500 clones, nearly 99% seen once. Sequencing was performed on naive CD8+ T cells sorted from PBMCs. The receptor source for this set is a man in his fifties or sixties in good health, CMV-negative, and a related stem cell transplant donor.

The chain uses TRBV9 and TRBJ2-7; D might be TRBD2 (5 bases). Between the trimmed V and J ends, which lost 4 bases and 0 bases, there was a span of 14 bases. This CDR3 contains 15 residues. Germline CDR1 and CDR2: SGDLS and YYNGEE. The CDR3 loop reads CASSPVEAFSYEQYF. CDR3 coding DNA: TGTGCCAGCAGCCCAGTGGAGGCCTTCTCCTACGAGCAGTACTTC. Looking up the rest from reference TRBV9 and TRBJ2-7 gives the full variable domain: DSGVTQTPKHLITATGQRVTLRCSPRSGDLSVYWYQQSLDQGLQFLIQYYNGEERAKGNILERFSAQQFPDLHSELNLSSLELGDSALYFCASSPVEAFSYEQYFGPGTRLTVT.

CDR3 region: CASRVGDQPQHF. The DNA for the CDR3 is TGTGCCAGCAGGGTCGGGGATCAGCCCCAGCATTTT. The chain carries TRBV6-5 and TRBJ1-5; D not certain. V lost 6 bases and J 5 bases, leaving 8 bases between the germline ends. CDR1 and CDR2 from the germline V gene are MNHEY and SVGAGI. The CDR3 has 12 residues.

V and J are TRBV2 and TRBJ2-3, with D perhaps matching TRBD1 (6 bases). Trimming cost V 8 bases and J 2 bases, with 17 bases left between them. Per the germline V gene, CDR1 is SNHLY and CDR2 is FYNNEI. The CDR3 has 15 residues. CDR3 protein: CASFPEGVVTDTQYF. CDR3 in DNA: TGTGCCAGCTTCCCCGAGGGGGTGGTCACAGATACGCAGTATTTT.

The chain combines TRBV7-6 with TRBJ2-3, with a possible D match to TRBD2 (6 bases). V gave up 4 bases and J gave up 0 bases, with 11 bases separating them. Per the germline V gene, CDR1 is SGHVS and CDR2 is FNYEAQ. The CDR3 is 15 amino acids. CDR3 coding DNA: TGTGCCAGCAGCTCCCGGGGGAGAAGCACAGATACGCAGTATTTT. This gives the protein CASSSRGRSTDTQYF.

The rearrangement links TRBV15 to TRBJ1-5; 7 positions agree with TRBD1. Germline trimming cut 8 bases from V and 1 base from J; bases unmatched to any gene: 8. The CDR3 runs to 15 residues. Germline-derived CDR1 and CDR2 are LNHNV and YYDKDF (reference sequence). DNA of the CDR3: TGTGCCACCCAGACAGGGATAGGGAGCAATCAGCCCCAGCATTTT. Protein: CATQTGIGSNQPQHF.

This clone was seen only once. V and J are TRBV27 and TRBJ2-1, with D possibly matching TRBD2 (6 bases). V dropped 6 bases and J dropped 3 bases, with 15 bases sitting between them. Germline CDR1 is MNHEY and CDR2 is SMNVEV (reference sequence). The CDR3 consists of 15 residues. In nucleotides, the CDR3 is TGTGCCAGCAGCACGGGACTCTTCGGCTACAATGAGCAGTTCTTC. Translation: CASSTGLFGYNEQFF.

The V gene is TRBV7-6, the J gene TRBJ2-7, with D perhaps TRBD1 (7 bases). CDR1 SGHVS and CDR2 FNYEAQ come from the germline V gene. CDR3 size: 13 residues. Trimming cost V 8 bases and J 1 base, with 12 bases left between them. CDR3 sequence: CASSEGASYEQYF. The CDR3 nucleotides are TGTGCCAGCTCGGAGGGGGCTTCCTACGAGCAGTACTTC. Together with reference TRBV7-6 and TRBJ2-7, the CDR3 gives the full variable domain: GAGVSQSPRYKVTKRGQDVALRCDPISGHVSLYWYRQALGQGPEFLTYFNYEAQQDKSGLPNDRFSAERPEGSISTLTIQRTEQRDSAMYRCASSEGASYEQYFGPGTRLTVT.

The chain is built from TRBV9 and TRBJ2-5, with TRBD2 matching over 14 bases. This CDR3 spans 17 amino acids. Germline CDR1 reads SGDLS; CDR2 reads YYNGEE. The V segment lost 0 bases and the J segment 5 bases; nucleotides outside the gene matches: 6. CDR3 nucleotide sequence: TGTGCCAGCAGCGTAGGGGGACTAGCGGGGGTCCAGGAGACCCAGTACTTC. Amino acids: CASSVGGLAGVQETQYF.

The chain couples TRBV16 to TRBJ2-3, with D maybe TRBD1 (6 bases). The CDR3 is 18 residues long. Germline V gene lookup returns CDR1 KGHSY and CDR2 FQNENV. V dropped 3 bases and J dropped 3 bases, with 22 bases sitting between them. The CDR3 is CASSHPQPRGRGTDTQYF. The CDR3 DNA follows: TGTGCCAGCAGCCACCCCCAACCCAGGGGCCGCGGAACAGATACGCAGTATTTT.

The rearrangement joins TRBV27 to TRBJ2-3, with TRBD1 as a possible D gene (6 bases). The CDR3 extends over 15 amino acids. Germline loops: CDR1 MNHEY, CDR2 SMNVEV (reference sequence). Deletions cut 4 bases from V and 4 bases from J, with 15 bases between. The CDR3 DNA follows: TGTGCCAGCAGTTCGCAGGGGCCTGTCCCAGATACGCAGTATTTT. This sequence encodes CASSSQGPVPDTQYF.

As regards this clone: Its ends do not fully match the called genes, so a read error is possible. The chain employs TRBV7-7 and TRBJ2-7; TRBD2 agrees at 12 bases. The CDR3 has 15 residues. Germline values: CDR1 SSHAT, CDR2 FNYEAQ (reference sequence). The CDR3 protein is CASSLGLAGPYEQYF. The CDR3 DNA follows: TGTGCTAGCAGCTTAGGACTAGCGGGACCCTACGAGCAGTACTTC.

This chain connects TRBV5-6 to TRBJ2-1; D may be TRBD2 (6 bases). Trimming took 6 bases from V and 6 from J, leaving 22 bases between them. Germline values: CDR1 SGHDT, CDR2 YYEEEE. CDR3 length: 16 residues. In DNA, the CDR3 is TGTGCCAGCACGACCCCGGAACTAGGCGGGGTCAATGAGCAGTTCTTC. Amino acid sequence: CASTTPELGGVNEQFF.

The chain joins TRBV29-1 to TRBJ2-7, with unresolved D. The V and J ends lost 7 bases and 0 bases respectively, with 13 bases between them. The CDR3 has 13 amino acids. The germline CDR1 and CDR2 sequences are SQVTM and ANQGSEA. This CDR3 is CSAMLTSSYEQYF. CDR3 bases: TGCAGCGCAATGCTTACGAGCTCCTACGAGCAGTACTTC.

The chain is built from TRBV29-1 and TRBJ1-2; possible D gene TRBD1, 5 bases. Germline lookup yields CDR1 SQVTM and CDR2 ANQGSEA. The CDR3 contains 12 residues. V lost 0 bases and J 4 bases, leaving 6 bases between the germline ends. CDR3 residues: CSVEDQGYGYTF. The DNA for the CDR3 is TGCAGCGTTGAAGATCAGGGCTATGGCTACACCTTC.

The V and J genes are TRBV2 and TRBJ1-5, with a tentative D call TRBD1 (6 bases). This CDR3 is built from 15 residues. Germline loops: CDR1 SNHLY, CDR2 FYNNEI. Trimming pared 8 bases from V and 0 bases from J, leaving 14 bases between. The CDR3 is CASCETGYSNQPQHF. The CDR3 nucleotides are TGTGCCAGCTGCGAGACAGGTTATAGCAATCAGCCCCAGCATTTT.

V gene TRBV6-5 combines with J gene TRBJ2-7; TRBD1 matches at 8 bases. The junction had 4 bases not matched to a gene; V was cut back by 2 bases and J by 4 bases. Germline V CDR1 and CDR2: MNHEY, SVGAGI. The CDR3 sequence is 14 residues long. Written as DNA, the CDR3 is TGTGCCAGCAGTTACAGGGGGACAGGTTACGAGCAGTACTTC. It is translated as CASSYRGTGYEQYF.

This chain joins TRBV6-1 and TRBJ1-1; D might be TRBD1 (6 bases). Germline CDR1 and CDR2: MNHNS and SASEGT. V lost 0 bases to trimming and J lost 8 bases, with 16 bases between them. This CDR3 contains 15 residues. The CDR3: CASSEAQGHSGEAFF. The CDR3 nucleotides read TGTGCCAGCAGTGAAGCCCAGGGACATTCAGGCGAAGCTTTCTTT.

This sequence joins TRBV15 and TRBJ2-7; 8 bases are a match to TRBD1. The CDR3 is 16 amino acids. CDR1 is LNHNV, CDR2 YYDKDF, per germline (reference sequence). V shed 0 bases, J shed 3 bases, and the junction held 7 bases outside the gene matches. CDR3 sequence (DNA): TGTGCCACCAGCAGAGATTGGACAGGGCACAACTACGAGCAGTACTTC. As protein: CATSRDWTGHNYEQYF.

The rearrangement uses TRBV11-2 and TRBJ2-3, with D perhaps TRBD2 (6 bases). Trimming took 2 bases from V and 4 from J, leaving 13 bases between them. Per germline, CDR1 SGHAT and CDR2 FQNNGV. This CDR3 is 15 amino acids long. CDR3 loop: CASSLSGLSADTQYF. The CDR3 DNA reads TGTGCCAGCAGCTTATCGGGACTTAGCGCAGATACGCAGTATTTT.

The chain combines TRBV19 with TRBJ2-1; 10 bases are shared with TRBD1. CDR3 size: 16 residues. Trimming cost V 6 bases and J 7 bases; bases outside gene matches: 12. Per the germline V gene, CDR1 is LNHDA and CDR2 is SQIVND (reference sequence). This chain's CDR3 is CASSPNRDRGRNEQFF. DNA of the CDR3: TGTGCCAGTAGCCCAAACCGGGACAGGGGTAGGAATGAGCAGTTCTTC.

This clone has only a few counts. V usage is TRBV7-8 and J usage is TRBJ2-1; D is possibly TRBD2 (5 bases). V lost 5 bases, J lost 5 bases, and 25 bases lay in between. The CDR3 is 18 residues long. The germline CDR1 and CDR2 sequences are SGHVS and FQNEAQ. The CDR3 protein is CASSVVLAGVLIDNEQFF. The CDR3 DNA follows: TGTGCCAGCAGCGTCGTGCTAGCTGGCGTACTAATAGACAATGAGCAGTTCTTC.

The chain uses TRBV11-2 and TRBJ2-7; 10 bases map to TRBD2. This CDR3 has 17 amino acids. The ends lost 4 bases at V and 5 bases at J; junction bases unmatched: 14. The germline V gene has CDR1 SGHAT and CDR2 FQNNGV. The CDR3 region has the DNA TGTGCCAGCAGCTCTAAGCCCCCTAGCGGGAGTTTTCACGAGCAGTACTTC. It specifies CASSSKPPSGSFHEQYF.

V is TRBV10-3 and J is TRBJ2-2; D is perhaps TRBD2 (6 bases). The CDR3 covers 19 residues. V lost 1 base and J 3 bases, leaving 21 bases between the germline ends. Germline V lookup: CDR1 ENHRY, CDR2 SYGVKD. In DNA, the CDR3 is TGTGCCATCAGTGAGTGGGGGGATATGGCTAACAGCTACACCGGGGAGCTGTTTTTT. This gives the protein CAISEWGDMANSYTGELFF.

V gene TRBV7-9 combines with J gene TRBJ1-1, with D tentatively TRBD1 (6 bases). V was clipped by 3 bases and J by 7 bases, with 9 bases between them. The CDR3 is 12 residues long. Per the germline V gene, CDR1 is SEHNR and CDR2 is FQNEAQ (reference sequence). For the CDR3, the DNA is TGTGCCAGCAGCTTGGGACAACTTGAAGCTTTCTTT. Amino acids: CASSLGQLEAFF.

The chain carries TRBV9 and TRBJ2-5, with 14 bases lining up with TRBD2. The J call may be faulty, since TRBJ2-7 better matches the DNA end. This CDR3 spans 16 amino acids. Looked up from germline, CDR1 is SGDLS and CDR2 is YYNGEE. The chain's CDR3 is CASSSGTSGGIYEQYF. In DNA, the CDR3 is TGTGCCAGCAGCTCCGGGACTAGCGGGGGCATCTACGAGCAGTACTTC.

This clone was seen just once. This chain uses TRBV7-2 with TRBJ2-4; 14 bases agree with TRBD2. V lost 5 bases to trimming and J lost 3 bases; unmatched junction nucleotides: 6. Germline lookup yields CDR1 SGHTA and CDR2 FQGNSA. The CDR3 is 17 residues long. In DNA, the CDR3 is TGTGCCAGCAGCCCGACTAGCGGGGGGGCCGTCAAAAACATTCAGTACTTC. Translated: CASSPTSGGAVKNIQYF.

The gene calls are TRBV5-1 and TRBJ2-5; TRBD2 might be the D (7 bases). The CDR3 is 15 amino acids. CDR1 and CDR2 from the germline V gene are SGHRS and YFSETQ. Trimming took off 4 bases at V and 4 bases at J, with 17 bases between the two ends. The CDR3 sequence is CASSARRGGGETQYF. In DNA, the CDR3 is TGCGCCAGCAGCGCCCGTCGGGGAGGGGGAGAGACCCAGTACTTC. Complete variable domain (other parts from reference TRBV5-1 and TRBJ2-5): KAGVTQTPRYLIKTRGQQVTLSCSPISGHRSVSWYQQTPGQGLQFLFEYFSETQRNKGNFPGRFSGRQFSNSRSEMNVSTLELGDSALYLCASSARRGGGETQYFGPGTRLLVL.

DNA of the CDR3: TGTGCCAGTCGGGCAGGTCAGGGGCCCCAGCATTTT. This translates into CASRAGQGPQHF. The chain is built from TRBV19 and TRBJ1-5; possible D gene TRBD1, 5 bases. V was shortened by 8 bases and J by 9 bases, with 14 bases between the two germline ends. CDR3 length: 12 amino acids. CDR1 and CDR2 from the germline V gene are LNHDA and SQIVND (reference sequence).